The 12 T cell receptor beta chains in this list originate from one sample, sequenced in a study of cytomegalovirus exposure and HLA in healthy donors. The PCR was carried out with 60 Vbeta primers and 13 Jbeta primers. The protocol was immunoSEQ multiplex PCR, while the TCRdb copy is restricted to in-frame clones and leaves out a portion. The table lists 80,000 to 130,000 clones, approximately 68% of them singletons. The sequenced sample was PBMCs. The receptors shown here come from a woman aged 18-29 years in good health and CMV-seropositive.

J is TRBJ1-5 and V is TRBV28, with 10 nucleotides matching TRBD1. The germline V gene encodes CDR1 MDHEN and CDR2 SYDVKM. J gave up 2 bases and V 5 bases, and 6 bases lay outside the gene matches. This CDR3 has 16 residues. The CDR3 DNA follows: TGTGCCAGCAGTCGACAGGGGGCGCGTGGCAATCAGCCCCAGCATTTT. This encodes CASSRQGARGNQPQHF.

About this clone itself: Other DNA variants within this sample encode the same CDR3. CDR3 sequence reads: CASSAGTVQETQYF. The CDR3 DNA reads TGTGCCAGCAGCGCCGGGACAGTCCAAGAGACCCAGTACTTC. The chain is built from TRBV9 and TRBJ2-5; 7 nucleotides agree with TRBD1. The J segment lost 1 base and the V segment lost 3 bases, leaving 3 bases of the junction unmatched. The CDR3 totals 14 residues. Germline-derived CDR1 and CDR2 are SGDLS and YYNGEE.

This chain joins TRBV6-6 and TRBJ2-7; D might be TRBD1 (6 bases). Trimming stripped 6 bases from V and 1 base from J, with 13 bases between. The CDR3 has 14 residues. From germline, CDR1 is MNHNY and CDR2 SVGAGI (reference sequence). The CDR3 reads CASRLLQGSYEQYF. DNA of the CDR3: TGTGCCAGCAGACTTCTACAGGGTTCCTACGAGCAGTACTTC.

The genes are TRBV27 and TRBJ2-7, with TRBD1 identical over 10 bases. Germline V lookup: CDR1 MNHEY, CDR2 SMNVEV (reference sequence). V lost 4 bases and J lost 5; bases outside the gene matches: 8. CDR3 size: 15 residues. CDR3 in amino acids: CASSYRTGGLDEQYF. CDR3 DNA: TGTGCCAGCAGTTACAGGACAGGGGGACTAGACGAGCAGTACTTC.

The V and J genes are TRBV2 and TRBJ2-7; maybe TRBD1 (5 bases). The CDR3 has 14 residues. Germline V CDR1 and CDR2: SNHLY, FYNNEI. Trimming left V 6 bases short and J 3 bases short, with 15 bases between. CDR3 DNA sequence: TGTGCCAGCAGATACTCCTCTGACAGCTACGAGCAGTACTTC. Protein: CASRYSSDSYEQYF.

The CDR3 coding sequence is TGTGCCTGGTCCTGGGGCTCCACAGATGAGCAGTTCTTC. As protein: CAWSWGSTDEQFF. The chain joins TRBV30 to TRBJ2-1; maybe TRBD1 (5 bases). Per the germline V gene, CDR1 is GTSNPN and CDR2 is SVGIG (reference sequence). This CDR3 region has 13 residues. The V gene lost 5 bases and the J gene lost 8 bases, with 16 bases spanning the gap. The full variable domain, with the rest looked up from reference TRBV30 and TRBJ2-1, is SQTIHQWPATLVQPVGSPLSLECTVEGTSNPNLYWYRQAAGRGLQLLFYSVGIGQISSEVPQNLSASRPQDRQFILSSKKLLLSDSGFYLCAWSWGSTDEQFFGPGTRLTVL.

V usage is TRBV10-2 and J usage is TRBJ2-5; 8 nucleotides match TRBD2. V was clipped by 1 base and J by 5 bases; unmatched bases: 3. Germline values: CDR1 WSHSY, CDR2 SAAADI. The CDR3 consists of 14 residues. CDR3 sequence: CASSEFSSGETQYF. In nucleotides, the CDR3 is TGCGCCAGCAGTGAGTTCTCTAGCGGGGAGACCCAGTACTTC.

Here the CDR3 reads CASPSAPGGELFF. The CDR3 DNA follows: TGTGCCAGCCCTTCTGCCCCGGGCGGGGAGCTGTTTTTT. The rearrangement uses TRBV19 and TRBJ2-2, with D unresolved. The V gene lost 9 bases and the J gene lost 7 bases, with 15 bases spanning the gap. Germline CDR1 reads LNHDA; CDR2 reads SQIVND (reference sequence). The CDR3 length is 13 residues. The full variable domain, with the rest looked up from reference TRBV19 and TRBJ2-2, is DGGITQSPKYLFRKEGQNVTLSCEQNLNHDAMYWYRQDPGQGLRLIYYSQIVNDFQKGDIAEGYSVSREKKESFPLTVTSAQKNPTAFYLCASPSAPGGELFFGEGSRLTVL.

The chain combines TRBV6-1 with TRBJ1-4; TRBD1 is a possible D gene (5 bases). The germline V gene encodes CDR1 MNHNS and CDR2 SASEGT. The CDR3 covers 14 residues. Trimming cost V 6 bases and J 8 bases, with 16 bases left between them. The CDR3 reads CASSAGIELEKLFF. The CDR3 DNA is TGTGCCAGCAGCGCAGGGATCGAGTTGGAAAAACTGTTTTTT.

V is TRBV30 and J is TRBJ2-5; perhaps TRBD2 as D (7 bases). V shed 3 bases and J shed 1 base, with 9 bases lying between them. Germline CDR1 and CDR2: GTSNPN and SVGIG (reference sequence). The CDR3 has 13 residues. CDR3 protein: CAWSGGLQETQYF. CDR3 sequence (DNA): TGTGCCTGGAGCGGGGGGCTCCAAGAGACCCAGTACTTC.

The V and J genes are TRBV13 and TRBJ2-7; 7 nucleotides align to TRBD1. The V and J ends lost 4 bases and 4 bases, in that order; junction bases with no gene match: 10. The CDR3 runs to 15 residues. In germline, CDR1 is PRHDT, CDR2 FYEKMQ (reference sequence). CDR3 nucleotides: TGTGCCAGCAGCTCCAACTACAGGGGTGATTACGAGCAGTACTTC. Its translation is CASSSNYRGDYEQYF. The whole variable domain, remainder taken from reference TRBV13 and TRBJ2-7, is AAGVIQSPRHLIKEKRETATLKCYPIPRHDTVYWYQQGPGQDPQFLISFYEKMQSDKGSIPDRFSAQQFSDYHSELNMSSLELGDSALYFCASSSNYRGDYEQYFGPGTRLTVT.

This chain links TRBV9 with TRBJ2-1; 8 nucleotides agree with TRBD2. J lost 1 base, V lost 4 bases, and 4 bases had no gene match. This CDR3 region has 15 residues. Germline loops: CDR1 SGDLS, CDR2 YYNGEE. In DNA form, the CDR3 reads TGTGCCAGCAGCATCCGACTAGCGTCCTACAATGAGCAGTTCTTC. Its translation: CASSIRLASYNEQFF.